Listed here are 17 T cell receptor beta chains from one sample, sequenced in a study of blood T cell repertoires in COVID-19. Only in-frame clones appear in the TCRdb table, and some are missing; sequencing was by immunoSEQ multiplex PCR. The sample consists of hundreds of thousands of clones, approximately 86% of them appearing once. The sample comprised peripheral blood. The origin of the receptors is a woman in her fifties or sixties with COVID-19, enrolled during active disease.

The chain employs TRBV10-3 and TRBJ1-6; the D gene is possibly TRBD1 (6 bases). CDR1 is ENHRY and CDR2 is SYGVKD in the germline V gene. This CDR3 contains 15 residues. Trimming pared 3 bases from V and 7 bases from J, leaving 13 bases between. The CDR3 loop reads CAISEGGGANSPLHF. The CDR3 DNA sequence: TGTGCCATCAGTGAAGGTGGGGGCGCGAATTCACCCCTCCACTTT.

CDR3 sequence reads: CASSLMTGSAGEQYF. CDR3 nucleotide sequence: TGTGCCAGCAGCTTAATGACAGGCTCCGCAGGAGAGCAGTACTTC. The V gene is TRBV11-3, the J gene TRBJ2-7, with D possibly TRBD1 on 6 matching bases. This CDR3 is built from 15 residues. CDR1 and CDR2 (germline): SGHNT, YENEEA. V dropped 2 bases and J dropped 7 bases, with 18 bases sitting between them.

The chain links TRBV7-9 to TRBJ1-2; 10 positions match TRBD1. After removal of 5 bases from V and 3 bases from J, the junction contained 9 bases not matched to a gene. This CDR3 comprises 16 residues. Germline V CDR1 and CDR2: SEHNR, FQNEAQ (reference sequence). Written as DNA, the CDR3 is TGTGCCAGCAGCGGCCGACAGGGGGCGTTTTACTATGGCTACACCTTC. It encodes CASSGRQGAFYYGYTF. Variable domain in full (rest from reference TRBV7-9 and TRBJ1-2): DTGVSQNPRHKITKRGQNVTFRCDPISEHNRLYWYRQTLGQGPEFLTYFQNEAQLEKSRLLSDRFSAERPKGSFSTLEIQRTEQGDSAMYLCASSGRQGAFYYGYTFGSGTRLTVV.

CDR3: CASRGQGNYGYTF. The CDR3 region has the DNA TGTGCCAGCAGGGGACAGGGGAACTATGGCTACACCTTC. The gene calls are TRBV3-1 (or the pseudogene TRBV3-2) and TRBJ1-2, with TRBD1 matching over 10 bases. The CDR3 runs 13 residues. Germline-derived CDR1 and CDR2 are LGHDT and YNNKEL (reference sequence). After removal of 6 bases from V and 2 bases from J, the junction contained 0 bases not matched to a gene.

The CDR3 here is CASSPREPTDTQYF. For the CDR3, the DNA is TGTGCCAGCAGTCCCCGGGAGCCCACAGATACGCAGTATTTT. V usage is TRBV6-2 or TRBV6-3 and J usage is TRBJ2-3, with D perhaps matching TRBD2 (6 bases). The CDR3 is 14 amino acids. Trimming removed 5 bases at V and 2 bases at J, with 11 bases between. Germline CDR1 and CDR2: MNHEY and SVGEGT.

V and J are TRBV19 and TRBJ1-3; possible D gene TRBD1, 5 bases. Germline V gives CDR1 LNHDA, CDR2 SQIVND (reference sequence). This CDR3 is 14 amino acids long. V was shortened by 8 bases and J by 0 bases, with 11 bases between the two germline ends. DNA of the CDR3: TGTGCCAGTTCCTCAGGGCACTCTGGAAACACCATATATTTT. This encodes CASSSGHSGNTIYF.

This clone has ten or more counts. J is TRBJ2-1 and V is TRBV11-3, with TRBD1 identical over 9 bases. This CDR3 has 16 amino acids. Germline CDR1 is SGHNT and CDR2 is YENEEA. Unmatched junction bases numbered 10, after V lost 4 bases and J lost 6 bases. The CDR3 sequence is CASSSSDRGLLNEQFF. CDR3 sequence (DNA): TGTGCCAGCAGCTCATCCGACAGGGGGTTACTCAATGAGCAGTTCTTC.

The V and J genes are TRBV12-3 or TRBV12-4 and TRBJ1-3; D gene unclear. This CDR3 contains 13 residues. Trimming took 6 bases from V and 1 from J, leaving 7 bases between them. The CDR3 region has the DNA TGTGCCAGCAGCCCAGTATCTGGAAACACCATATATTTT. Its protein is CASSPVSGNTIYF.

V is TRBV11-1 and J is TRBJ2-3; 12 bases are shared with TRBD2. V gave up 4 bases and J gave up 7 bases; unmatched junction bases: 6. This CDR3 has 15 residues. Germline values: CDR1 SGHAT, CDR2 FQDESV (reference sequence). CDR3 DNA: TGTGCCAGCAGCTCACCGGGACTAGCGGGCAATACGCAGTATTTT. Amino acids: CASSSPGLAGNTQYF. The variable domain in full, with the rest retrieved from reference TRBV11-1 and TRBJ2-3, is EAEVAQSPRYKITEKSQAVAFWCDPISGHATLYWYRQILGQGPELLVQFQDESVVDDSQLPKDRFSAERLKGVDSTLKIQPAELGDSAMYLCASSSPGLAGNTQYFGPGTRLTVL.

This rearrangement joins TRBV6-4 to TRBJ2-2, with D perhaps TRBD1 (6 bases). The CDR3 runs to 15 residues. The germline V gene has CDR1 MRHNA and CDR2 SNTAGT. V was cut by 4 bases and J by 6 bases, with 15 bases left in between. CDR3 loop: CASSVTGWPAGELFF. The CDR3 nucleotides are TGTGCCAGCAGTGTTACAGGGTGGCCGGCCGGGGAGCTGTTTTTT.

V and J are TRBV6-5 and TRBJ1-3; weak D call: TRBD1 (5 bases). V lost 0 bases, J lost 3 bases, and 9 bases lay in between. The CDR3 covers 15 residues. Germline CDR1 and CDR2: MNHEY and SVGAGI. This chain's CDR3 is CASSYSMGLGNTIYF. DNA of the CDR3: TGTGCCAGCAGTTACTCGATGGGGCTTGGAAACACCATATATTTT.

The genes are TRBV7-2 and TRBJ2-1, with a tentative D call TRBD2 (6 bases). CDR3 length: 15 amino acids. Germline-derived CDR1 and CDR2 are SGHTA and FQGNSA. The V end was cut by 4 bases, the J end by 0 bases, with 10 bases between. The CDR3 DNA is TGTGCCAGCAGCTGGAGGGGTAGCTCCTACAATGAGCAGTTCTTC. Translation: CASSWRGSSYNEQFF.

The chain has TRBV10-2 and TRBJ2-3; 9 nucleotides agree with TRBD2. The CDR3 length is 14 residues. Trimming cost V 6 bases and J 6 bases; bases outside gene matches: 7. The germline CDR1 and CDR2 sequences are WSHSY and SAAADI. DNA of the CDR3: TGCGCCAGCAGGGGAGCGGGGGGCGGCGATACGCAGTATTTT. Its protein is CASRGAGGGDTQYF.

This rearrangement joins TRBV11-2 to TRBJ1-5, with 8 bases matching TRBD1. Germline V gene sequence: CDR1 SGHAT, CDR2 FQNNGV. The CDR3 is 14 amino acids. J was trimmed by 7 bases and V by 0 bases; bases with no gene match: 2. The CDR3 nucleotides are TGTGCCAGCAGCTTAGAAACAGGGGGACAGCCCCAGCATTTT. It translates to CASSLETGGQPQHF.

The genes are TRBV7-3 and TRBJ2-1; possibly TRBD2 for D (6 bases). Germline-derived CDR1 and CDR2 are SGHTA and FQGTGA. The germline V and J ends were trimmed by 5 bases and 3 bases, with 14 bases remaining between them. The CDR3 is made up of 15 amino acids. The CDR3 reads CASSVSLANYNEQFF. Here the CDR3 DNA reads TGTGCCAGCAGCGTATCGCTAGCGAACTACAATGAGCAGTTCTTC.

The gene calls are TRBV6-1 and TRBJ1-5; tentatively, D is TRBD1 (6 bases). In germline, CDR1 is MNHNS, CDR2 SASEGT. This CDR3 comprises 16 residues. V was pared by 2 bases and J by 5 bases, with 16 bases between. This chain's CDR3 is CASSEPAGAGDQPQHF. The CDR3 DNA reads as TGTGCCAGCAGTGAACCTGCGGGGGCAGGGGATCAGCCCCAGCATTTT.

The CDR3 reads CASSHGTSGGYNEQFF. The CDR3 nucleotides read TGTGCCAGCAGCCACGGGACTAGCGGGGGCTACAATGAGCAGTTCTTC. The rearrangement links TRBV5-4 to TRBJ2-1; the match to TRBD2 covers 14 bases. Germline values: CDR1 SGHNT, CDR2 YYREEE (reference sequence). After removal of 4 bases from V and 3 bases from J, the junction contained 3 bases not matched to a gene. CDR3 size: 16 residues.